This T cell receptor (beta chain) was found in a study of identical twins. This CDR3 region has 17 residues. Germline CDR1 SGHDN, CDR2 FVKESK. After removal of 2 bases from V and 1 base from J, the junction contained 10 bases not matched to a gene. TCRdb processed the 5' RACE reads anew with MiXCR; each CDR3 protein has one entry. The sample includes more than 650,000 distinct CDR3 sequences, around 5.7% of them seen just once. Sequenced: naive T cells sorted from blood. This clonotype originated in a man between 18 and 29 years old in good health. The chain carries TRBV14 and TRBJ1-2, with 7 bases identical to TRBD1. CDR3 sequence reads: CASSQRLGQSFNYGYTF. The CDR3 DNA sequence: TGTGCCAGCAGCCAAAGACTGGGACAGAGCTTTAACTATGGCTACACCTTC.